This TCR beta chain appears in the sequencing data of a study of blood T cells in healthy people across ages. A remark on this clonotype: What it binds is not known. One end of the junction does not line up with germline, which may come from a read error.

General study results and limits: The study found more naive CD4+ cells and higher diversity in long-lived than aged donors. CMV status of donors was not determined, possibly confounding expanded clonotype changes.

A second about 7 to 11 cycle PCR used barcoded and J-beta primers. TCRdb recomputed calls from the 5' RACE reads with MiXCR, one row per CDR3 protein. The repertoire consists of hundreds of thousands of distinct CDR3 sequences, with 20% to 25% occurring once and the leading ten covering 3% to 4.5%. The donors, aged roughly 6 to 90, were healthy Caucasians from Russia. This sequence originates from an older man in good health. The sequenced material came from blood.

CDR3 in amino acids: CASSLPGTGASHEQYF. The CDR3 DNA sequence: TGTGCCAGCAGTCTGCCCGGGACAGGGGCCTCCCACGAGCAGTACTTC. This chain connects TRBV14 to TRBJ2-7, with TRBD1 identical over 10 bases. The CDR3 is 16 residues long. Germline lookup yields CDR1 SGHDN and CDR2 FVKESK.